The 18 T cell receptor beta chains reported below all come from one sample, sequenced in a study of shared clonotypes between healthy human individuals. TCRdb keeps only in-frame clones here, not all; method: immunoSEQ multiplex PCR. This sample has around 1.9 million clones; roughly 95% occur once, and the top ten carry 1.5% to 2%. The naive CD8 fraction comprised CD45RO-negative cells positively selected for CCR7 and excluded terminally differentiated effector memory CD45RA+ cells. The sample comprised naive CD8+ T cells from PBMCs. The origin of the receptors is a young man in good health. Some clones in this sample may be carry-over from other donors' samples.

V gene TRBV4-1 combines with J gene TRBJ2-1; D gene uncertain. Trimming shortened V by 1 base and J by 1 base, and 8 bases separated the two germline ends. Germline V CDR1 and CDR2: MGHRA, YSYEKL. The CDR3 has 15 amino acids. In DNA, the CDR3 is TGCGCCAGCAGCCAAGTTGTCTGGTCCTACAATGAGCAGTTCTTC. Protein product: CASSQVVWSYNEQFF.

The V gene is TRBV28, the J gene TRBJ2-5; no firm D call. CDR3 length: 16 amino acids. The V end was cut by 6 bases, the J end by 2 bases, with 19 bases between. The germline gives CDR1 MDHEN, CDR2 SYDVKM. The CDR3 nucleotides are TGTGCCAGCAGCACCAACCGGGCAGGAGCACAAGAGACCCAGTACTTC. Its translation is CASSTNRAGAQETQYF.

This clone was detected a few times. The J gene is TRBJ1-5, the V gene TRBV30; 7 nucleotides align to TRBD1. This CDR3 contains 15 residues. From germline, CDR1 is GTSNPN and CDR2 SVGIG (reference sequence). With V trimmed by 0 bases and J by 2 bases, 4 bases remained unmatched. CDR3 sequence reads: CAWSVRDSGNQPQHF. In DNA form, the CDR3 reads TGTGCCTGGAGTGTACGGGACAGCGGCAATCAGCCCCAGCATTTT.

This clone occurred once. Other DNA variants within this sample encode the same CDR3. The CDR3 loop reads CASSLAGGPDEQYF. The CDR3 coding sequence is TGTGCCAGCAGTTTAGCGGGAGGTCCGGACGAGCAGTACTTC. J is TRBJ2-7 and V is TRBV28; 8 positions match TRBD2. CDR3 length: 14 amino acids. The V segment lost 2 bases and the J segment 5 bases; nucleotides outside the gene matches: 5. Germline V gives CDR1 MDHEN, CDR2 SYDVKM.

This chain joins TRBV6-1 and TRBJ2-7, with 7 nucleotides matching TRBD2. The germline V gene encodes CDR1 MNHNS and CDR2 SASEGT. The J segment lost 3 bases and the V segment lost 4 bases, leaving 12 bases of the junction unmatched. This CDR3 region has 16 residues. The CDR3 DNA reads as TGTGCCAGCAGTGCCGATGTAGGCGGGAGATTCTACGAGCAGTACTTC. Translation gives CASSADVGGRFYEQYF.

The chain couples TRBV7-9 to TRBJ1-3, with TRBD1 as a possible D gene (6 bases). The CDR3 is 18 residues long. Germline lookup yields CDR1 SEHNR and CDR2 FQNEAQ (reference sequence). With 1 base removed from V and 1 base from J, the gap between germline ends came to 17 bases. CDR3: CASSLERRTAISGNTIYF. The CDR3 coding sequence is TGTGCCAGCAGCTTAGAACGTCGGACAGCCATTTCTGGAAACACCATATATTTT. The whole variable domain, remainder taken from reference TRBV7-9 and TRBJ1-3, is DTGVSQNPRHKITKRGQNVTFRCDPISEHNRLYWYRQTLGQGPEFLTYFQNEAQLEKSRLLSDRFSAERPKGSFSTLEIQRTEQGDSAMYLCASSLERRTAISGNTIYFGEGSWLTVV.

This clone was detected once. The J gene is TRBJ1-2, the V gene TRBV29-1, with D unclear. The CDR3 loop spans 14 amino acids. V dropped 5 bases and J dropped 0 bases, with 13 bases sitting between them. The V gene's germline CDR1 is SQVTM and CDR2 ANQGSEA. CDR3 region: CSVYPGSTNYGYTF. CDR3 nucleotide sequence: TGCAGCGTTTATCCGGGATCTACTAACTATGGCTACACCTTC.

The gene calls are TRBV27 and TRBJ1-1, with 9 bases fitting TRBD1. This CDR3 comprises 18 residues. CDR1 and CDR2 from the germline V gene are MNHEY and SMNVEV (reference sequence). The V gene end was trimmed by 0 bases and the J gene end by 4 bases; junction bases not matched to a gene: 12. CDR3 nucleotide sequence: TGTGCCAGCAGTTTATCTCCCCCACAGGGGGCGCTTGCCACTGAAGCTTTCTTT. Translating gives CASSLSPPQGALATEAFF.

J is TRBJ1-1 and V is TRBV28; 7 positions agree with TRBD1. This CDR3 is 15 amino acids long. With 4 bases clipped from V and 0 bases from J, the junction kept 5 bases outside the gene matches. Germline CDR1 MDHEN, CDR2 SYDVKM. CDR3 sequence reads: CASSSRGVMNTEAFF. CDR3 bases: TGTGCCAGCAGTTCCAGGGGGGTGATGAACACTGAAGCTTTCTTT.

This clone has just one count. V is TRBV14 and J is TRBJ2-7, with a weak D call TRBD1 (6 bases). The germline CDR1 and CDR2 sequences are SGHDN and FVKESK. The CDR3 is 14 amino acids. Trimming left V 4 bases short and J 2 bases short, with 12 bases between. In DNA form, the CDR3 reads TGTGCCAGCAGCCTTGGGACAATTGCCTACGAGCAGTACTTC. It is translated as CASSLGTIAYEQYF. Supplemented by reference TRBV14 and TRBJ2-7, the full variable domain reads EAGVTQFPSHSVIEKGQTVTLRCDPISGHDNLYWYRRVMGKEIKFLLHFVKESKQDESGMPNNRFLAERTGGTYSTLKVQPAELEDSGVYFCASSLGTIAYEQYFGPGTRLTVT.

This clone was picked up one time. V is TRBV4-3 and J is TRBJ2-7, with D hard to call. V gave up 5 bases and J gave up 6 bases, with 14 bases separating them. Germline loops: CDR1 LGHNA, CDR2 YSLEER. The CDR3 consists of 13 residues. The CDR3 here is CASSTRHGGEQYF. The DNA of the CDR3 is TGCGCCAGCAGCACCCGTCACGGCGGCGAGCAGTACTTC.

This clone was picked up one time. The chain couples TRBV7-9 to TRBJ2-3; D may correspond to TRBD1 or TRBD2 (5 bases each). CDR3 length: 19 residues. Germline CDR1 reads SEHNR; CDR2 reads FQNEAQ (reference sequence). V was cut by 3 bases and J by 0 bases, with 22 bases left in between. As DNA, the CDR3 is TGTGCCAGCAGCTTCCGGTTCGGGGCCGGGAAACGGAGCACAGATACGCAGTATTTT. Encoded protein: CASSFRFGAGKRSTDTQYF.

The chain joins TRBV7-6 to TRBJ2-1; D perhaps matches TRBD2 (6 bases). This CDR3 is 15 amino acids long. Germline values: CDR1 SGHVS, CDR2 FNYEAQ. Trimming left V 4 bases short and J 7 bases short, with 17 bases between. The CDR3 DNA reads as TGTGCCAGCAGCTCCATGGGGGGTTTGGGAAATGAGCAGTTCTTC. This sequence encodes CASSSMGGLGNEQFF.

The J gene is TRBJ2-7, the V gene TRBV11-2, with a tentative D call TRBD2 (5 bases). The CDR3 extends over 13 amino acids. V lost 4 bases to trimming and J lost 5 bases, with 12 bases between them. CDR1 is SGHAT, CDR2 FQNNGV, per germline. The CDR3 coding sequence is TGTGCCAGCAGCTCTAGCCCCCGGAACGAGCAGTACTTC. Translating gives CASSSSPRNEQYF.

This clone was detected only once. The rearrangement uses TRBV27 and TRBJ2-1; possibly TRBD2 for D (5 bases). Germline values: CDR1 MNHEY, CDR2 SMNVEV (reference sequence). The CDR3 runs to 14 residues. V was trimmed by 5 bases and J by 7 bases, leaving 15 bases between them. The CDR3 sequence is CASSPGVARNEQFF. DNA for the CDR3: TGTGCCAGCAGTCCCGGGGTAGCGCGGAATGAGCAGTTCTTC.

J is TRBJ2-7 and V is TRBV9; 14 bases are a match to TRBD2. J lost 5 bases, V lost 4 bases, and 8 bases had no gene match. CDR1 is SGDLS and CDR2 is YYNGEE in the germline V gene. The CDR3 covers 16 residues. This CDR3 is CASSPRTSGRWNEQYF. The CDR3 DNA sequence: TGTGCCAGCAGCCCCCGGACTAGCGGGAGGTGGAACGAGCAGTACTTC.

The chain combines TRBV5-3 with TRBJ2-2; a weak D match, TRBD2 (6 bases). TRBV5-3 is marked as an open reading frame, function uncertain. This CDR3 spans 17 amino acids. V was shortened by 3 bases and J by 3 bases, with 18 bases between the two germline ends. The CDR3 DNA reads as TGTGCCAGAAGCTGCTCCGTGAGGGAGGTGGACACCGGGGAGCTGTTTTTT. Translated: CARSCSVREVDTGELFF.

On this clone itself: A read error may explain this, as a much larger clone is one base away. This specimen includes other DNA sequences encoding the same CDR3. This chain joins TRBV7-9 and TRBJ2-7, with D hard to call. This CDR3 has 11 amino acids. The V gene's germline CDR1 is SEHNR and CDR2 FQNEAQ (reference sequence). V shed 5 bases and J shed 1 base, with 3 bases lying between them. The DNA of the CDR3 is TGTGCCAGCAGCCTATCCTACGAGCAGTACTTC. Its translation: CASSLSYEQYF.